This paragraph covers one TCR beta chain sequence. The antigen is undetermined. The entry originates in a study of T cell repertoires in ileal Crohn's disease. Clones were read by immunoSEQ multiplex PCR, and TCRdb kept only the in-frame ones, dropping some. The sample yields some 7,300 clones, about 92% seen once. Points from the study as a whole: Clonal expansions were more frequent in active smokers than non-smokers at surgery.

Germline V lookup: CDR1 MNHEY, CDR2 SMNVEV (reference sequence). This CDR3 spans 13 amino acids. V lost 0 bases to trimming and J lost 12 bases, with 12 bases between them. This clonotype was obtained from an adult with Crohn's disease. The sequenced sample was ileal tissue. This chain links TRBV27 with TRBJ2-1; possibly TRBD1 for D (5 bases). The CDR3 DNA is TGTGCCAGCAGTTTATCCAACAGGTTGGGGCAGTTCTTC. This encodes CASSLSNRLGQFF.